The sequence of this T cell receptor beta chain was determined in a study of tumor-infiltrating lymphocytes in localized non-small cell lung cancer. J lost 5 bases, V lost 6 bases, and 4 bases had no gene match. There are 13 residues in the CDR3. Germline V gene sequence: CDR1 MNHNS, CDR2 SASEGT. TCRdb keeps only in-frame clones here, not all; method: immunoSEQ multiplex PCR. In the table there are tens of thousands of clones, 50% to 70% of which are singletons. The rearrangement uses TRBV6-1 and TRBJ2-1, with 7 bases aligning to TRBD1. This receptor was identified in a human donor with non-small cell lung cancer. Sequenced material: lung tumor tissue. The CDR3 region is CASRETGNNEQFF. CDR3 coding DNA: TGTGCCAGCAGAGAGACAGGGAACAATGAGCAGTTCTTC.